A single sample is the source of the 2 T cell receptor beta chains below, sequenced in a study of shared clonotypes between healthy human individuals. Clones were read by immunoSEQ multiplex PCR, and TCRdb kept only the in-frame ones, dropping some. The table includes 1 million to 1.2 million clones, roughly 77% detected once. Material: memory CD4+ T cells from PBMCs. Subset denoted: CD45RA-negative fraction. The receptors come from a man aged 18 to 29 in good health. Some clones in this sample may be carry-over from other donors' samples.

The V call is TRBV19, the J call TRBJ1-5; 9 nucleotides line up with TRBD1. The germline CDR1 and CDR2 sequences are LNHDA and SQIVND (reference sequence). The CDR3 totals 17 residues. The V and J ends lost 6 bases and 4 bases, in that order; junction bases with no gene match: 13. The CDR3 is CASSDPPGQGRNQPQHF. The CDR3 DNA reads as TGTGCCAGTAGCGACCCCCCTGGACAGGGGCGTAATCAGCCCCAGCATTTT.

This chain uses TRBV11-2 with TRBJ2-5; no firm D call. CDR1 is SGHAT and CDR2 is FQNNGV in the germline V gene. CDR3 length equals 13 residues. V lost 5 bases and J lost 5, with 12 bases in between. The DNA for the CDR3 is TGTGCCAGCAGCCTCGTTGGGTTGGAGACCCAGTACTTC. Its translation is CASSLVGLETQYF.